This paragraph covers one TCR beta chain sequence. The antigen is unknown. The source of the sample is a study of T cell clones after liver transplantation. Study findings and constraints: In most of the 8 subjects, circulating graft-donor-reactive CD4 TCRbeta sequences fell significantly after transplant.

Some clones are missing from TCRdb's copy, which holds only in-frame ones; the method was immunoSEQ multiplex PCR. Among more than 75,000 clones listed, nearly 85% were seen once. CDR3 length equals 13 residues. Germline V gives CDR1 SGHTA, CDR2 FQGNSA. V was trimmed by 1 base and J by 13 bases, leaving 14 bases between them. This clonotype was sampled from a human patient who received a liver transplant. The T cells may partly be graft donor cells. The gene calls are TRBV7-2 and TRBJ2-1; the D gene is possibly TRBD1 (5 bases). This sample comprised CD4+ T cells from blood, obtained approximately 3.5 years after liver transplant. The CDR3 DNA reads TGTGCCAGCAGCTTAGTACGGACACCCCGACAGTTCTTC. Translation: CASSLVRTPRQFF. The full variable domain, in which reference TRBV7-2 and TRBJ2-1 provide the parts outside the CDR3, is GAGVSQSPSNKVTEKGKDVELRCDPISGHTALYWYRQSLGQGLEFLIYFQGNSAPDKSGLPSDRFSAERTGGSVSTLTIQRTQQEDSAVYLCASSLVRTPRQFFGPGTRLTVL.